The source of this TCR beta chain is a study of cytomegalovirus exposure and HLA in healthy donors. Study overall: In an early release, HLA-typed donors contributed roughly 85 million unique TCR sequences.

Note on this clone: Its target is unknown.

In germline, CDR1 is SGHNT, CDR2 YYREEE (reference sequence). Losses at the gene ends were 3 bases for V and 2 bases for J; bases not matched to a gene: 11. The CDR3 is 16 residues long. Overall study findings and caveats: It was assumed in the presence/absence analyses that sequencing depth was roughly uniform across donors.

The PCR employed 60 Vbeta primers together with 13 Jbeta primers. Data came from immunoSEQ multiplex PCR; TCRdb stores just in-frame clones and leaves some out. Here the sample table reports 120,000 to 150,000 clones. Sequencing input: PBMCs. This receptor was taken from a woman in her forties or fifties in good health and CMV-seronegative. This chain joins TRBV5-4 and TRBJ2-7; 7 bases agree with TRBD2. The DNA for the CDR3 is TGTGCCAGCAGCTCCCCAGAGGGTGGGAGGGCCTACGAGCAGTACTTC. This translates into CASSSPEGGRAYEQYF.